This is a list of T cell receptor beta chains from one sample in a study of blood T cell repertoires in COVID-19. Method: immunoSEQ multiplex PCR; TCRdb's copy keeps in-frame clones and lacks some. The sample lists roughly 180,000 clones; more than 70% were seen once. The specimen sequenced was peripheral blood. These receptors were taken from a woman aged 55-69 years with acute or convalescent COVID-19. CDR3s include the opening cysteine and the closing phenylalanine or tryptophan. Each record gives: clone size, J gene, D gene, V gene, CDR3 protein, CDR3 DNA. D genes are given only for firm matches. Clone size is stated in some rows and not others, as once, few, many or a class when expanded.

>NA|TRBJ2-7|NA|TRBV18
CASSREYEQYF
TGTGCCAGCTCACGCGAGTACGAGCAGTACTTC
>once|TRBJ1-3|NA|TRBV12-3/TRBV12-4
CASNPSSGNTIYF
TGTGCCAGCAATCCGAGCTCTGGAAACACCATATATTTT
>NA|TRBJ1-4|NA|TRBV2
CASSDPGGATNEKLFF
TGTGCCAGCAGCGACCCGGGGGGAGCAACTAATGAAAAACTGTTTTTT
>NA|TRBJ1-5|NA|TRBV6-1
CASSEVRLNQPQHF
TGTGCCAGCAGTGAAGTCAGACTAAATCAGCCCCAGCATTTT
>NA|TRBJ2-5|TRBD1|TRBV5-1
CASLRMGQGEETQYF
TGCGCCAGCTTACGGATGGGACAGGGTGAAGAGACCCAGTACTTC
>once|TRBJ2-5|TRBD1|TRBV16
CASSLGQGVETQYF
TGTGCCAGCAGCCTCGGACAGGGGGTAGAGACCCAGTACTTC
>NA|TRBJ2-3|TRBD2|TRBV29-1
CSVEVDSGRSTDTQYF
TGCAGCGTTGAAGTGGATAGCGGGAGGAGCACAGATACGCAGTATTTT
>once|TRBJ1-5|TRBD1|TRBV28
CASRGQDVGNQPQHF
TGTGCCAGCAGGGGACAGGACGTGGGCAATCAGCCCCAGCATTTT
>NA|TRBJ1-5|TRBD1|TRBV6-2/TRBV6-3
CASSKGQVSNQPQHF
TGTGCCAGCAGTAAGGGACAGGTCAGCAATCAGCCCCAGCATTTT
>NA|TRBJ2-1|NA|TRBV4-1
CASSLQASSYNEQFF
TGCGCCAGCAGCCTCCAAGCGTCATCCTACAATGAGCAGTTCTTC
>NA|TRBJ1-2|NA|TRBV7-9
CASSLGQGPYYGYTF
TGTGCCAGCAGCTTAGGGCAGGGTCCCTACTATGGCTACACCTTC
>NA|TRBJ1-6|NA|TRBV6-1
CASSEAGQSSYNSPLHF
TGTGCCAGCAGTGAAGCGGGACAAAGCTCCTATAATTCACCCCTCCACTTT
>NA|TRBJ1-1|NA|TRBV25-1
CASSHRERNTEAFF
TGTGCCAGCAGTCATCGGGAGCGGAACACTGAAGCTTTCTTT
>NA|TRBJ2-1|TRBD2|TRBV29-1
CSVEDRGRATNSEQFF
TGCAGCGTTGAAGATCGCGGGAGGGCCACAAATAGTGAGCAGTTCTTC
>NA|TRBJ2-3|TRBD2|TRBV19
CASSRLAEDTQYF
TGTGCCAGTAGCCGACTAGCGGAAGATACGCAGTATTTT
>NA|TRBJ1-1|NA|TRBV20-1
CSASREREAFF
TGCAGTGCTAGTAGAGAGAGGGAAGCTTTCTTT
>NA|TRBJ1-2|TRBD1|TRBV7-9
CASSFRDSIDYTF
TGTGCCAGCAGCTTCCGGGACAGCATCGACTACACCTTC
>few|TRBJ1-1|NA|TRBV5-1
CASSPGGAGNTEAFF
TGCGCCAGCAGCCCCGGGGGGGCGGGGAACACTGAAGCTTTCTTT
>NA|TRBJ1-2|NA|TRBV4-1
CASSPGTSTYGYTF
TGCGCCAGCAGCCCCGGGACATCCACCTATGGCTACACCTTC
>NA|TRBJ1-2|TRBD1|TRBV5-4
CASSSGTGLPYYGYTF
TGTGCCAGCAGCTCCGGGACAGGGCTACCTTACTATGGCTACACCTTC
>NA|TRBJ1-1|NA|TRBV20-1
CSASNSMNTEAFF
TGCAGTGCTAGTAACAGCATGAACACTGAAGCTTTCTTT
>NA|TRBJ2-1|TRBD2|TRBV5-4
CASTADGGRAYNEQFF
TGTGCCAGCACTGCCGATGGGGGGAGGGCCTACAATGAGCAGTTCTTC
>NA|TRBJ2-3|NA|TRBV6-6
CASSYSHAEGTDTQYF
TGTGCCAGCAGTTACTCGCACGCGGAAGGAACAGATACGCAGTATTTT
>NA|TRBJ2-3|TRBD1|TRBV29-1
CSVERDRGSSTDTQYF
TGCAGCGTTGAACGAGACAGGGGATCTAGCACAGATACGCAGTATTTT
>NA|TRBJ1-1|TRBD1|TRBV5-1
CASSLWTQGADTEAFF
TGCGCCAGCAGCTTGTGGACACAGGGGGCTGACACTGAAGCTTTCTTT
>NA|TRBJ1-1|NA|TRBV6-2/TRBV6-3
CASSYSDRTEAFF
TGTGCCAGCAGTTACTCGGACAGAACTGAAGCTTTCTTT
>NA|TRBJ2-1|NA|TRBV5-4
CASSHISSYNEQFF
TGTGCCAGCAGCCATATTAGCTCCTACAATGAGCAGTTCTTC
>NA|TRBJ1-5|TRBD1|TRBV2
CASSDYTGGIYSNQPQHF
TGTGCCAGCAGTGATTACACAGGGGGAATATATAGCAATCAGCCCCAGCATTTT
>NA|TRBJ1-6|NA|TRBV19
CASSLVDSPLHF
TGTGCCAGTAGTCTCGTCGATTCACCCCTCCACTTT
>NA|TRBJ1-5|NA|TRBV18
CASSQRGGTGQPQHF
TGTGCCAGCTCCCAAAGGGGGGGTACGGGACAGCCCCAGCATTTT
>once|TRBJ1-2|NA|TRBV28
CASSYGHNYGYTF
TGTGCCAGCAGCTACGGACATAACTATGGCTACACCTTC
>few|TRBJ1-4|NA|TRBV4-1
CASSQELAEKLFF
TGCGCCAGCAGCCAAGAATTGGCAGAAAAACTGTTTTTT
>NA|TRBJ1-6|NA|TRBV5-1
CASSSGQGGSPLHF
TGCGCCAGCAGCTCAGGCCAGGGAGGTTCACCCCTCCACTTT
>NA|TRBJ2-7|NA|TRBV6-1
CASSEASTSYEQYF
TGTGCCAGCAGTGAAGCCTCGACTAGCTACGAGCAGTACTTC
>NA|TRBJ1-1|NA|TRBV27
CASSFRGLGAEAFF
TGTGCCAGCAGTTTTCGGGGGTTGGGGGCTGAAGCTTTCTTT
>NA|TRBJ1-4|TRBD1|TRBV6-5
CASRDRNEGKLFF
TGTGCCAGCAGGGACAGGAATGAGGGAAAACTGTTTTTT
>NA|TRBJ2-5|NA|TRBV2
CASGRVRETQYF
TGTGCCAGCGGTCGCGTGCGAGAGACCCAGTACTTC
>NA|TRBJ2-1|NA|TRBV7-6
CASSPSGGINEQFF
TGTGCCAGCAGCCCCAGTGGCGGGATAAATGAGCAGTTCTTC
>NA|TRBJ2-3|TRBD2|TRBV11-1
CASSLALAGGDTQYF
TGTGCCAGCAGCTTAGCGCTAGCGGGAGGAGATACGCAGTATTTT
>few|TRBJ1-1|NA|TRBV27
CASSLVTGTEAFF
TGTGCCAGCAGTTTAGTCACGGGAACTGAAGCTTTCTTT
>NA|TRBJ2-1|TRBD1|TRBV5-1
CASSSGARGLDNEQFF
TGCGCCAGCAGCTCTGGGGCCAGGGGGCTGGACAATGAGCAGTTCTTC
>once|TRBJ2-5|TRBD2|TRBV11-3
CASSLEASGRPRETQYF
TGTGCCAGCAGCTTAGAGGCTAGCGGGAGGCCGAGGGAGACCCAGTACTTC
>NA|TRBJ1-2|NA|TRBV12-3/TRBV12-4
CASSPPGIYGYTF
TGTGCCAGCAGTCCCCCCGGTATCTATGGCTACACCTTC
>NA|TRBJ2-3|TRBD2|TRBV3-1/TRBV3-2
CASSQAPQRGGRPPDTQYF
TGTGCCAGCAGCCAAGCCCCCCAGCGAGGCGGGAGGCCCCCAGATACGCAGTATTTT
>NA|TRBJ1-2|NA|TRBV2
CASTPDSNYGYTF
TGTGCCAGCACCCCCGACTCTAACTATGGCTACACCTTC
>NA|TRBJ2-6|TRBD1|TRBV5-1
CASSPAGGSLILSGANVLTF
TGCGCCAGCAGCCCCGCAGGGGGCTCCCTTATCCTTTCTGGGGCCAACGTCCTGACTTTC
>NA|TRBJ1-2|NA|TRBV19
CASSKYGLTEGYTF
TGTGCCAGTAGTAAATATGGTTTGACAGAAGGCTACACCTTC
>NA|TRBJ2-4|TRBD2|TRBV7-9
CASSIAGRDIQYF
TGTGCCAGCAGCATCGCAGGGAGGGACATTCAGTACTTC
>NA|TRBJ2-5|TRBD1|TRBV6-5
CASSYQGQGRETQYF
TGTGCCAGCAGTTACCAGGGACAGGGAAGAGAGACCCAGTACTTC
>NA|TRBJ2-1|TRBD2|TRBV7-8
CASSLAIGGGPGNEQFF
TGTGCCAGCAGCTTAGCAATCGGGGGAGGGCCGGGTAATGAGCAGTTCTTC
>NA|TRBJ2-1|TRBD2|TRBV6-1
CASSEFGLATNEQFF
TGTGCCAGCAGTGAATTCGGACTAGCCACCAATGAGCAGTTCTTC
>NA|TRBJ2-2|TRBD1|TRBV9
CASSVSSGGAGELFF
TGTGCCAGCAGCGTAAGTTCAGGGGGCGCCGGGGAGCTGTTTTTT
>NA|TRBJ1-1|NA|TRBV9
CASSPLAGLMNTEAFF
TGTGCCAGCAGCCCCCTGGCAGGTCTTATGAACACTGAAGCTTTCTTT
>NA|TRBJ1-1|NA|TRBV6-5
CASGGENTEAFF
TGTGCCAGCGGAGGAGAGAACACTGAAGCTTTCTTT
>NA|TRBJ2-2|TRBD2|TRBV6-5
CASRLAGANTGELFF
TGTGCCAGCAGACTAGCGGGTGCTAACACCGGGGAGCTGTTTTTT